This T cell receptor (beta chain) was sequenced in a study of blood T cell repertoires in COVID-19. Across the study: Specimens from acute and convalescent COVID-19 originated in the United States, Italy and Spain. From T cells, B-cell-depleted T cells, or PBMCs came the material, which was cDNA or gDNA.

V lost 3 bases to trimming and J lost 2 bases; unmatched junction nucleotides: 13. In germline, CDR1 is LGHDT, CDR2 YNNKEL (reference sequence). The CDR3 extends over 20 amino acids. The authors' processing: Cell counts per sample came from amplifying reference gene primers. Repertoires were generated with immunoSEQ multiplex PCR, while TCRdb's copy carries only in-frame clones and drops some. V and J calls and clone size follow that table, whereas D and trimming were derived from the DNA. The sample holds about 210,000 clones; about 91% are singletons and the top ten take 4% to 5.5%. What was sequenced was peripheral blood. The TCR sequence derives from a woman aged 40 to 50 with acute or convalescent COVID-19. The chain links TRBV3-1 (or the pseudogene TRBV3-2) to TRBJ2-6, with 10 bases that match TRBD2. The CDR3 DNA follows: TGTGCCAGCAGCCAGACGGTGAGCGGGGGGGCCCGGCCTGGGGCCAACGTCCTGACTTTC. Amino acid sequence: CASSQTVSGGARPGANVLTF.